This TCR beta chain was identified in a study of blood T cell repertoires in COVID-19. Here immunoSEQ multiplex PCR was the method, and the copy in TCRdb shows in-frame clones only, minus some. The sample consists of fewer than 200,000 clones, around nine tenths of them appearing once. Looked up from germline, CDR1 is MNHEY and CDR2 is SVGAGI. This CDR3 has 15 amino acids. Unmatched junction bases numbered 2, after V lost 1 base and J lost 7 bases. Seattle participants joined during active infection and were tracked over time. The chain links TRBV6-5 to TRBJ1-6; 9 bases are shared with TRBD1. The sequence was collected from a woman in her seventies with COVID-19, enrolled during active disease. Material: peripheral blood. Here the CDR3 reads CASSYWDRENSPLHF. The CDR3 nucleotides are TGTGCCAGCAGTTACTGGGACAGGGAGAATTCACCCCTCCACTTT.